The rows below give T cell receptor beta chains drawn from one sample of a study of blood T cells in healthy people across ages. TCRdb itself ran the 5' RACE reads through MiXCR, one entry per CDR3 protein. The sample records approximately 780,000 distinct CDR3 sequences, roughly 25% being singletons. The sample also formed part of further work on T cells of mothers and their children.

Sequencing input: blood. These receptors were taken from a boy aged 5-17 years in good health. Both conserved end residues are part of each CDR3. The D gene is left open where the match is weak. Some rows mark clone size as missing; the rest say once, few, many or name a class of expanded clone.

j_gene	v_gene	abundance	d_gene	CDR3nt	CDR3aa
TRBJ2-1	TRBV20-1	.	TRBD2	TGCAGTGCTAGAGAACTAGCGGGGTATGAGCAGTTCTTC	CSARELAGYEQFF
TRBJ1-6	TRBV2	few	.	TGTGCCAGCAGTGAAGGGGACCGCCCGAGCCCCCTCCACTTT	CASSEGDRPSPLHF
TRBJ2-7	TRBV9	.	.	TGTGCCAGCAGCGTAGGGGGGGACCGCTCCTACGAGCAGTACTTC	CASSVGGDRSYEQYF
TRBJ2-3	TRBV4-3	few	.	TGCGCCAGCAGCCAAGATCTGGGTTATACGCAGTATTTT	CASSQDLGYTQYF
TRBJ1-1	TRBV29-1	.	.	TGCAGCGTTGGGGGGGGCGATGGTGCTTTCTTT	CSVGGGDGAFF
TRBJ1-2	TRBV4-1	.	.	TGCGCCAGCAGCCAAGATCCAGGCGGGGGATGGGGCTACACCTTC	CASSQDPGGGWGYTF
TRBJ1-1	TRBV6-5	.	TRBD1	TGTGCCAGCAGTCGGGACAGCGCTACTGAAGCTTTCTTT	CASSRDSATEAFF
TRBJ1-1	TRBV11-2	.	.	TGTGCCAGCAGCTTAGCGCGGGGATTGAGGACTGAAGCTTTCTTT	CASSLARGLRTEAFF
TRBJ2-7	TRBV20-1	few	TRBD1	TGCAGTGCTTCTCTGGAGGGACAGGGGTCCTACGAGCAGTACTTC	CSASLEGQGSYEQYF
TRBJ2-5	TRBV6-5	.	.	TGTGCCAGCAGTCCTGTAGGTAACCGACGGGGGACCCAGTACTTC	CASSPVGNRRGTQYF
TRBJ1-2	TRBV7-9	.	.	TGTGCCAGCAGCTTAGAGGGTTCCCTCAACTATGGCTACACCTTC	CASSLEGSLNYGYTF
TRBJ2-1	TRBV7-2	.	TRBD2	TGTGCCAGCAGCTTTAGCGGGGGGTCGAACAATGAGCAGTTCTTC	CASSFSGGSNNEQFF
TRBJ2-4	TRBV4-2	few	.	TGTGCCAGCAGCCAGTTGGGGGCCAAAAACATTCAGTACTTC	CASSQLGAKNIQYF
TRBJ1-5	TRBV10-3	.	.	TGTGCCATCGGTGGGGACCAGCCCCAGCATTTT	CAIGGDQPQHF
TRBJ1-5	TRBV7-2	.	.	TGTGCCAGCAGCAAACCGGGGGTGACTAATCAGCCCCAGCATTTT	CASSKPGVTNQPQHF
TRBJ2-1	TRBV18	once	.	TGTGCCAGCTCACCCCGGGGGGCCTCGAGTGGGGCCTACAATGAGCAGTTCTTC	CASSPRGASSGAYNEQFF
TRBJ2-3	TRBV7-9	.	.	TGTGCCAGCAGTAGAGGGTTCACAGATACGCAGTATTTT	CASSRGFTDTQYF
TRBJ1-4	TRBV5-1	few	.	TGCGCCAGCAGCTCCTCCCCACCGGGACCGACTAATGAAAAACTGTTTTTT	CASSSSPPGPTNEKLFF
TRBJ1-2	TRBV20-1	.	TRBD1	TGCAGTGCTCAACGGACAGGTTTCTATGGCTACACCTTC	CSAQRTGFYGYTF
TRBJ1-5	TRBV4-2	few	.	TGTGCCAGCAGCCAAGCAGCGGGGACACCCTATAGCAATCAGCCCCAGCATTTT	CASSQAAGTPYSNQPQHF
TRBJ2-1	TRBV6-2/TRBV6-3	few	.	TGTGCCAGCAGGGGAAACTGGAATGAGCAGTTCTTC	CASRGNWNEQFF
TRBJ2-3	TRBV3-1	few	.	TGTGCCAGCAGCCATGAACTGGGGGATGGCACAGATACGCAGTATTTT	CASSHELGDGTDTQYF
TRBJ1-5	TRBV20-1	.	.	TGCAGTGCTACAATTGGGAGAGGGAGGGGTGGTAGCAATCAGCCCCAGCATTTT	CSATIGRGRGGSNQPQHF
TRBJ2-7	TRBV30	few	TRBD1	TGTGCCTGGAGTGTACAAGTGAGGACAGGGTTAAGGTACGAGCAGTACTTC	CAWSVQVRTGLRYEQYF
TRBJ2-3	TRBV7-9	.	.	TGTGCCAGCAGCTTACAGTTCCGAGATACGCAGTATTTT	CASSLQFRDTQYF
TRBJ1-1	TRBV10-3	few	TRBD1	TGTGCCATCAGGGGACAGGGGGCCCCGAACACTGAAGCTTTCTTT	CAIRGQGAPNTEAFF
TRBJ2-1	TRBV4-1	few	TRBD2	TGCGCCAGCAGCCAAGTTTCCAGCGGGGGGTTTGGCTCCTACAATGAACAGTTCTTC	CASSQVSSGGFGSYNEQFF